Below are 7 T cell receptor beta chains sequenced from a single sample in a study of tumor and adjacent non-tumor tissue in lung cancer. This sample's RNA came from whole unsorted tissue. The normal lung tissue was taken more than 3 cm from the tumor edge. Three rounds of nested PCR, following a modified ARM-PCR protocol, produced the TCRbeta library. Each CDR3 protein gets one entry after TCRdb re-called the multiplex PCR reads with MiXCR. This sample has approximately 110,000 distinct CDR3 sequences, with roughly two thirds found just once. Sequences were obtained from distant non-tumor lung tissue. These receptors were collected from a man in his sixties with non-small cell lung cancer.

This clonotype has at least ten counts. The V call is TRBV5-6, the J call TRBJ2-5, with D possibly TRBD1 on 5 matching bases. Germline CDR1 SGHDT, CDR2 YYEEEE. With 3 bases removed from V and 3 bases from J, the gap between germline ends came to 12 bases. This CDR3 has 14 amino acids. The CDR3 reads CASSSPQGKETQYF. The DNA of the CDR3 is TGTGCCAGCAGCTCTCCTCAGGGAAAAGAGACCCAGTACTTC.

In the case of this clonotype: One end of the junction fails to match germline, which may point to a read error. The genes are TRBV4-2 and TRBJ1-2, with TRBD1 as a possible D gene (5 bases). CDR3 length equals 15 residues. Germline V CDR1 and CDR2: LGHNA, YNFKEQ. The CDR3 loop reads CASSQDAGTKYGYTF. The CDR3 nucleotides read TGTGCCAGTAGCCAAGATGCAGGGACCAAGTATGGCTACACCTTC.

This clonotype appeared once. One junction end disagrees with the germline gene, perhaps due to a read error. This chain joins TRBV12-3 or TRBV12-4 and TRBJ1-3; perhaps TRBD1 as D (5 bases). CDR3 size: 15 residues. The CDR3 spells CASRQESLSGNTIYF. CDR3 coding DNA: TGTGCCAGCAGACAGGAGAGTCTCTCTGGAAACACCATATATTTC.

This clonotype showed up many times. The genes are TRBV6-2 or TRBV6-3 and TRBJ2-5, with D tentatively TRBD2 (5 bases). The ends were cut back, 2 bases at V and 2 bases at J, with 12 bases in the middle. Germline lookup yields CDR1 MNHEY and CDR2 SVGEGT. CDR3 size: 15 residues. This CDR3 is CASSYGPGSQETQYF. CDR3 bases: TGTGCCAGCAGTTACGGTCCGGGGAGTCAAGAGACCCAGTACTTC.

The sample holds one count of this clonotype. The junction shows a germline mismatch at one end, possibly a read error. This chain joins TRBV4-3 and TRBJ2-6; either TRBD1 or TRBD2 may supply D (5 bases each). The CDR3 is 18 amino acids. In germline, CDR1 is LGHNA, CDR2 YSLEER. The CDR3 nucleotides read TGCGCCAGCGGCCAAGATGGGGCCACGGGGTCTGAGGCCAACGTCCTGACTTTC. It codes for CASGQDGATGSEANVLTF.

With regard to this clonotype: This likely comes from a read error, as the CDR3 has no conserved phenylalanine or tryptophan at its end. V and J are TRBV5-4 and TRBJ2-3, with D hard to call. V lost 5 bases and J lost 2, with 15 bases in between. The CDR3 is made up of 15 amino acids. The germline V gene has CDR1 SGHNT and CDR2 YYREEE (reference sequence). CDR3 coding DNA: TGTGCCAGCAGTTTACCCCTCGGCAACACAGATACGCAGTATTCT. It translates to CASSLPLGNTDTQYS.

The rearrangement joins TRBV24-1 to TRBJ2-7; 7 bases match TRBD2. CDR3 length equals 15 residues. The germline CDR1 and CDR2 sequences are KGHDR and SFDVKD. J was trimmed by 3 bases and V by 5 bases; bases with no gene match: 9. The CDR3 reads CATSAKKAGLYEQYF. The CDR3 DNA is TGTGCCACCAGTGCTAAGAAAGCGGGGCTCTACGAGCAGTACTTC.